What follows describes a single T cell receptor beta chain. The sample is drawn from a study of blood T cell repertoires in COVID-19. Overall study context: PBMCs, B-cell-depleted T cells, or T cells were the source of the cDNA or gDNA that made up the material.

The protocol was immunoSEQ multiplex PCR, while the TCRdb copy is restricted to in-frame clones and leaves out a portion. The sample records about 240,000 clones, roughly four fifths being singletons. This CDR3 comprises 15 residues. The germline V gene encodes CDR1 SGDLS and CDR2 YYNGEE. V lost 0 bases, J lost 3 bases, and 0 bases stayed unmatched. The sequencing input was PBMCs or T cells enriched from blood (not recorded which). The chain combines TRBV9 with TRBJ2-3; 11 bases align to TRBD2. This clonotype originated in a woman in her forties who had been exposed to COVID-19. This CDR3 reads CASSVGTSGTDTQYF. Here the CDR3 DNA reads TGTGCCAGCAGCGTAGGGACTAGCGGGACAGATACGCAGTATTTT.